This T cell receptor (beta chain) derives from a study of read filtering for tumor transcriptome and immune sequencing. Study-level background: The cohort had some 16 men and 14 women aged about 45 to 90, mean approximately 66 years.

This clonotype showed up many times. The target antigen is unknown. Molecular barcoded adaptors covering alpha/delta and beta/gamma chains were used on roughly 370 ng RNA. TCRdb itself ran the reads through MiXCR, one entry per CDR3 protein. This table has fewer than 100,000 distinct CDR3 sequences, 9% to 15% appearing once. Germline assignment: CDR1 SGHRS and CDR2 YFSETQ. The V and J ends lost 0 bases and 6 bases respectively, with 7 bases between them. The CDR3 is 13 residues long. Findings and limits, study-wide: Without single-read clonotypes, shared clonotype proportions correlated more between IR-seq and RNA-seq.

Sequences were obtained from a population of CD138-negative cells sorted from bone marrow. The rearrangement uses TRBV5-1 and TRBJ1-5; D unresolved. The receptor comes from a donor aged 40 or over with multiple myeloma. CDR3 coding DNA: TGCGCCAGCAGCTTGGGGGTTAGTCAGCCCCAGCATTTT. Protein: CASSLGVSQPQHF. The variable domain in full, with the rest retrieved from reference TRBV5-1 and TRBJ1-5, is KAGVTQTPRYLIKTRGQQVTLSCSPISGHRSVSWYQQTPGQGLQFLFEYFSETQRNKGNFPGRFSGRQFSNSRSEMNVSTLELGDSALYLCASSLGVSQPQHFGDGTRLSIL.